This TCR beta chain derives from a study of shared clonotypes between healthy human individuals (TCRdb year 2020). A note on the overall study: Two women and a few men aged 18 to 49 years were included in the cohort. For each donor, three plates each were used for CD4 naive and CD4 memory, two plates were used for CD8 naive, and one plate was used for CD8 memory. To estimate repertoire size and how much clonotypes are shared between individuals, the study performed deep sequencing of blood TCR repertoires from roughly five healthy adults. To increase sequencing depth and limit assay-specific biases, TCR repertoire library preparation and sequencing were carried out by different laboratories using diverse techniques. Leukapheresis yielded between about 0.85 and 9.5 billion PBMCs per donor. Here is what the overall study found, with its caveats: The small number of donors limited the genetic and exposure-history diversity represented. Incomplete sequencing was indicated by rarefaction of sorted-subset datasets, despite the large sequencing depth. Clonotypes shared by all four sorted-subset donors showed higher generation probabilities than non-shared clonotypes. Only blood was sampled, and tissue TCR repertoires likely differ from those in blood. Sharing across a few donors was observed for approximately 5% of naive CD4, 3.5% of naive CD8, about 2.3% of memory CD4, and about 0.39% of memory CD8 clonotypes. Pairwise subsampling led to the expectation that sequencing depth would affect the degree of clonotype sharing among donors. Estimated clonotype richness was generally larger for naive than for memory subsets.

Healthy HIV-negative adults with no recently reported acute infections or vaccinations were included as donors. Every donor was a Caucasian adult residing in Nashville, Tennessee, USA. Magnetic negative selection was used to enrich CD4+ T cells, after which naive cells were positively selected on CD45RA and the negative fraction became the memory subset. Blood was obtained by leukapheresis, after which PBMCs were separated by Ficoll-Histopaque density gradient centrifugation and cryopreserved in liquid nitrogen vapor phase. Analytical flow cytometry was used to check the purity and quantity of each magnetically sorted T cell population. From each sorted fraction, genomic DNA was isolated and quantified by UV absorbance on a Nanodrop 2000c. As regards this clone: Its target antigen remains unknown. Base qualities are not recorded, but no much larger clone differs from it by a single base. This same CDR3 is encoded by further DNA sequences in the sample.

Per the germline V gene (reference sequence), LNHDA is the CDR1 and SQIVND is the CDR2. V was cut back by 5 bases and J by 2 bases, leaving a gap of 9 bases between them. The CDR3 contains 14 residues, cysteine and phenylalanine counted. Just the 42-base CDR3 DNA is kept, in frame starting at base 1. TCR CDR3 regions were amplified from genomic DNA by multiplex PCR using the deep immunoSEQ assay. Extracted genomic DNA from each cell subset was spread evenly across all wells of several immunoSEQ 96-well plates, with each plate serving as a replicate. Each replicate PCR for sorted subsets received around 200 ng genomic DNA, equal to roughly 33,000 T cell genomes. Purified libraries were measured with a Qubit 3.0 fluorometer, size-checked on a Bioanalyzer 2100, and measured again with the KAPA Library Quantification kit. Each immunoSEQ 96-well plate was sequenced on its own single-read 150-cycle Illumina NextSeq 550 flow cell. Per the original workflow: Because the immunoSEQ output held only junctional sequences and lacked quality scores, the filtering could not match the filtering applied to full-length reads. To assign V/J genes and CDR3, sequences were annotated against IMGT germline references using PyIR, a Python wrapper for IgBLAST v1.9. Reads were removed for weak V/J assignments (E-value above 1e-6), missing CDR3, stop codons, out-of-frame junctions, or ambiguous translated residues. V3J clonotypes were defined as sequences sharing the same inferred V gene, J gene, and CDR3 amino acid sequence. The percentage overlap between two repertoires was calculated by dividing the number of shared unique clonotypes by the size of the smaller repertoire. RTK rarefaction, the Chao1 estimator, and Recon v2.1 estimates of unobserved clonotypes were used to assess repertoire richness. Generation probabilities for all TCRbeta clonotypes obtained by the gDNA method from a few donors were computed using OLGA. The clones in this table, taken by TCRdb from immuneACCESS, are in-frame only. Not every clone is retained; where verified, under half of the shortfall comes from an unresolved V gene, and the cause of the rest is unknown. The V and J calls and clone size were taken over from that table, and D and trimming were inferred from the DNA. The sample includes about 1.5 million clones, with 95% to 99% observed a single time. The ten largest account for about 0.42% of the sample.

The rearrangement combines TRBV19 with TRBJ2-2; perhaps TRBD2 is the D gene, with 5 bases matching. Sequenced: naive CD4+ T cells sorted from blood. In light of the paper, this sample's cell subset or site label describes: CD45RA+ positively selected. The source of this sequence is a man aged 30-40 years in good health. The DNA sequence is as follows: TGTGCCAGTAGTCGGACTGTCAACACCGGGGAGCTGTTTTTT. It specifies CASSRTVNTGELFF.